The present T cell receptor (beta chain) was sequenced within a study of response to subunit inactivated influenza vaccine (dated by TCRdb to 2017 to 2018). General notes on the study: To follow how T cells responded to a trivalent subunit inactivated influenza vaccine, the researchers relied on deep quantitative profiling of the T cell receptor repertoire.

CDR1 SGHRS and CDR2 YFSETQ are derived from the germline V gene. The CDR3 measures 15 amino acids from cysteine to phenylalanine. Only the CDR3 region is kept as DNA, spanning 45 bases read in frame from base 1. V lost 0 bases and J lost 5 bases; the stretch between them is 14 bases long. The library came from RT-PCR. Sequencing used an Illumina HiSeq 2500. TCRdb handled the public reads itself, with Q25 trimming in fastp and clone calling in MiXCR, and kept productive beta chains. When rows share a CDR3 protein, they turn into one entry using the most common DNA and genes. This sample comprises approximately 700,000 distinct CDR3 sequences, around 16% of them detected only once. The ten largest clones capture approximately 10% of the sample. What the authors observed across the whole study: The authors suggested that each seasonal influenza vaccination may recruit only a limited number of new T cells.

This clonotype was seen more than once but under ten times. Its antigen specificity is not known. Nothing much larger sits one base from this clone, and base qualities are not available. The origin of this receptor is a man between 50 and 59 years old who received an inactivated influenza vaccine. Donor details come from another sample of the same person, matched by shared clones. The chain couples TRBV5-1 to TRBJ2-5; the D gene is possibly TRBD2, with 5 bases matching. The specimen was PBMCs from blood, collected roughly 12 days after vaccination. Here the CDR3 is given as CASSLGRATAETQYF. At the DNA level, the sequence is TGCGCCAGCAGCTTGGGGCGGGCCACCGCCGAGACCCAGTACTTC. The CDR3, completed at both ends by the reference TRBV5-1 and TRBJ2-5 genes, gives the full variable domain KAGVTQTPRYLIKTRGQQVTLSCSPISGHRSVSWYQQTPGQGLQFLFEYFSETQRNKGNFPGRFSGRQFSNSRSEMNVSTLELGDSALYLCASSLGRATAETQYFGPGTRLLVL.